This TCR beta chain emerged from a study of siplizumab effects on memory and regulatory T cells. The V and J ends lost 4 bases and 6 bases, in that order; junction bases with no gene match: 7. CDR3 size: 15 residues. Germline lookup yields CDR1 SEHNR and CDR2 FQNEAQ (reference sequence). The assay was immunoSEQ multiplex PCR, and TCRdb's table has in-frame clones only and misses some. The table has more than 70,000 clones, 95% seen once. The sample consisted of CD8+ T cells sorted from blood. This TCR derives from a human donor in good health. The chain uses TRBV7-9 and TRBJ2-1, with 9 bases matching TRBD2. The CDR3 spells CASSYVAGAGNEQFF. Here the CDR3 DNA reads TGTGCCAGCAGCTATGTAGCGGGAGCAGGCAATGAGCAGTTCTTC. Based on the CDR3 plus reference TRBV7-9 and TRBJ2-1, the full variable domain is DTGVSQNPRHKITKRGQNVTFRCDPISEHNRLYWYRQTLGQGPEFLTYFQNEAQLEKSRLLSDRFSAERPKGSFSTLEIQRTEQGDSAMYLCASSYVAGAGNEQFFGPGTRLTVL.